This entry lists 27 T cell receptor beta chains sequenced from one sample in a study of shared clonotypes between healthy human individuals. Produced via immunoSEQ multiplex PCR; TCRdb's table is partial and in-frame only. This sample has a few million clones; approximately 96% occur once, and the top ten carry more than 0.1%. Sequencing input: naive CD4+ T cells sorted from blood. Regarding subset: CD45RA+ positively selected. The receptor source for this set is a man younger than 35 in good health.

In DNA form, the CDR3 reads TGTGCCAGCAGCATGGGACGCAGCACAGATACGCAGTATTTT. Residues: CASSMGRSTDTQYF. The chain recombines TRBV7-2 with TRBJ2-3, with D perhaps being TRBD1 or TRBD2 (5 bases each). V lost 5 bases and J 0 bases, leaving 9 bases between the germline ends. This CDR3 has 14 residues. The germline gives CDR1 SGHTA, CDR2 FQGNSA. Filled out from reference TRBV7-2 and TRBJ2-3, the complete variable domain reads GAGVSQSPSNKVTEKGKDVELRCDPISGHTALYWYRQSLGQGLEFLIYFQGNSAPDKSGLPSDRFSAERTGGSVSTLTIQRTQQEDSAVYLCASSMGRSTDTQYFGPGTRLTVL.

This clone showed up just once. The V call is TRBV7-8, the J call TRBJ1-5, with 10 bases fitting TRBD1. Germline lookup yields CDR1 SGHVS and CDR2 FQNEAQ. CDR3 size: 19 residues. J lost 3 bases, V lost 5 bases, and 16 bases had no gene match. The CDR3, as DNA: TGTGCCAGCAGCGTCCGGGACAGGGGCTTCTCTTTTAACAATCAGCCCCAGCATTTT. Encoded protein: CASSVRDRGFSFNNQPQHF.

V and J are TRBV10-3 and TRBJ2-7, with 12 nucleotides matching TRBD2. The CDR3 extends over 15 amino acids. Losses at the gene ends were 4 bases for V and 4 bases for J; bases not matched to a gene: 5. The germline V gene encodes CDR1 ENHRY and CDR2 SYGVKD. CDR3 in DNA: TGTGCCATCAGTGCGGCTAGCGGGGGGGCGTACGAGCAGTACTTC. This gives the protein CAISAASGGAYEQYF.

The chain recombines TRBV30 with TRBJ1-1; D remains ambiguous. Germline CDR1 is GTSNPN and CDR2 is SVGIG (reference sequence). The CDR3 length is 13 residues. V was clipped by 1 base and J by 3 bases, with 9 bases between them. The DNA for the CDR3 is TGTGCCTGGAGTGCGGACGGGTACACTGAAGCTTTCTTT. Translation gives CAWSADGYTEAFF.

On this clone: The sample holds other DNA sequences that translate to the same CDR3. The chain combines TRBV18 with TRBJ2-2, with 8 nucleotides matching TRBD2. Per germline, CDR1 KGHSH and CDR2 LQKENI. There are 15 residues in the CDR3. The junction had 1 base not matched to a gene; V was cut back by 0 bases and J by 4 bases. The CDR3, as DNA: TGTGCCAGCTCACCACCGAGCGGGGGCACCGGGGAGCTGTTTTTT. It codes for CASSPPSGGTGELFF.

Points on this clone: Other DNA sequences in this sample translate to the same CDR3. The V and J genes are TRBV5-4 and TRBJ1-1; D is uncertain. V shed 0 bases and J shed 1 base, with 7 bases lying between them. The germline gives CDR1 SGHNT, CDR2 YYREEE (reference sequence). This CDR3 spans 14 amino acids. CDR3 DNA: TGTGCCAGCAGCTTGGGCCAGGAGAACACTGAAGCTTTCTTT. Its protein product is CASSLGQENTEAFF.

This chain connects TRBV7-2 to TRBJ2-2, with TRBD1 matching 7 bases. Germline CDR1 SGHTA, CDR2 FQGNSA. Losses at the gene ends were 1 base for V and 4 bases for J; bases not matched to a gene: 3. The CDR3 consists of 15 residues. In DNA form, the CDR3 reads TGTGCCAGCAGCTTAGGGAGGACAGGCACCGGGGAGCTGTTTTTT. This sequence encodes CASSLGRTGTGELFF. The whole variable domain, remainder taken from reference TRBV7-2 and TRBJ2-2, is GAGVSQSPSNKVTEKGKDVELRCDPISGHTALYWYRQSLGQGLEFLIYFQGNSAPDKSGLPSDRFSAERTGGSVSTLTIQRTQQEDSAVYLCASSLGRTGTGELFFGEGSRLTVL.

Details on this clone: The same CDR3 also results from other DNA sequences found in this sample. The chain joins TRBV6-5 to TRBJ2-7, with D possibly TRBD2 on 7 matching bases. This CDR3 is 11 amino acids long. Germline loops: CDR1 MNHEY, CDR2 SVGAGI. V shed 7 bases and J shed 7 bases, with 11 bases lying between them. The CDR3 loop is CASTRGGEQYF. The DNA for the CDR3 is TGTGCCAGCACTAGGGGGGGGGAGCAGTACTTC.

For the CDR3, the DNA is TGTGCCAGTAGTATTAGGCCCGGACGGGTGGACACTGAAGCTTTCTTT. As protein: CASSIRPGRVDTEAFF. J is TRBJ1-1 and V is TRBV19; D is unresolved. The CDR3 consists of 16 residues. Trimming shortened V by 3 bases and J by 3 bases, and 17 bases separated the two germline ends. CDR1 is LNHDA and CDR2 is SQIVND in the germline V gene (reference sequence).

This chain uses TRBV9 with TRBJ2-3; D is unresolved. V shed 0 bases and J shed 0 bases, with 11 bases lying between them. CDR3 length: 16 amino acids. Germline CDR1 reads SGDLS; CDR2 reads YYNGEE. CDR3 sequence: CASSVGERASTDTQYF. The CDR3 region has the DNA TGTGCCAGCAGCGTAGGAGAAAGGGCTAGCACAGATACGCAGTATTTT. The whole variable domain, remainder taken from reference TRBV9 and TRBJ2-3, is DSGVTQTPKHLITATGQRVTLRCSPRSGDLSVYWYQQSLDQGLQFLIQYYNGEERAKGNILERFSAQQFPDLHSELNLSSLELGDSALYFCASSVGERASTDTQYFGPGTRLTVL.

The J gene is TRBJ2-1, the V gene TRBV2; TRBD1 aligns across 8 bases. Trimming removed 8 bases from V and 5 bases from J; junction bases left unmatched: 11. The germline V gene encodes CDR1 SNHLY and CDR2 FYNNEI. CDR3 size: 15 residues. The DNA for the CDR3 is TGTGCCAGCCGGAGGTCCTGGACAGGGAACAATGAGCAGTTCTTC. Translation gives CASRRSWTGNNEQFF.

The V call is TRBV15, the J call TRBJ1-1; D gene ambiguous. Trimming shortened V by 3 bases and J by 6 bases, and 14 bases separated the two germline ends. The V gene's germline CDR1 is LNHNV and CDR2 YYDKDF (reference sequence). This CDR3 is built from 14 residues. DNA for the CDR3: TGTGCCACCAGCAGGGATGATCCGGGCGCTGAAGCTTTCTTT. Translated: CATSRDDPGAEAFF. Combining the CDR3 with reference TRBV15 and TRBJ1-1 gives the whole variable domain DAMVIQNPRYQVTQFGKPVTLSCSQTLNHNVMYWYQQKSSQAPKLLFHYYDKDFNNEADTPDNFQSRRPNTSFCFLDIRSPGLGDTAMYLCATSRDDPGAEAFFGQGTRLTVV.

Note on this clone: Other DNA variants within this sample encode the same CDR3. The chain is built from TRBV5-4 and TRBJ2-2; no definite D call. Between the trimmed V and J ends, which lost 0 bases and 6 bases, there was a span of 6 bases. CDR1 is SGHNT and CDR2 is YYREEE in the germline V gene (reference sequence). The CDR3 sequence is 13 residues long. The CDR3, as DNA: TGTGCCAGCAGCTTGGCGCAGTCCGGGGAGCTGTTTTTT. Protein sequence: CASSLAQSGELFF.

In regard to this clone: Other DNA variants within this sample encode the same CDR3. The J gene is TRBJ1-3, the V gene TRBV5-4; TRBD1 matches at 7 bases. There are 14 residues in the CDR3. In germline, CDR1 is SGHNT, CDR2 YYREEE (reference sequence). With 4 bases clipped from V and 2 bases from J, the junction kept 3 bases outside the gene matches. This chain's CDR3 is CASSPGQAGNTIYF. The CDR3 DNA reads TGTGCCAGCAGCCCCGGACAGGCTGGAAACACCATATATTTT.

The chain has TRBV30 and TRBJ1-5, with 7 positions matching TRBD1. With V trimmed by 5 bases and J by 3 bases, 4 bases remained unmatched. Per germline, CDR1 GTSNPN and CDR2 SVGIG (reference sequence). CDR3 size: 13 residues. CDR3 protein: CAWGDRINQPQHF. CDR3 sequence (DNA): TGTGCCTGGGGGGACAGAATCAATCAGCCCCAGCATTTT.

This clone was recorded only once. The chain joins TRBV29-1 to TRBJ1-2; TRBD1 agrees at 7 bases. The CDR3 has 12 amino acids. V lost 6 bases and J lost 8; bases outside the gene matches: 9. Per germline, CDR1 SQVTM and CDR2 ANQGSEA. CDR3 region: CSVEQGLVGYTF. The CDR3 nucleotides are TGCAGCGTCGAACAGGGGTTGGTCGGCTACACCTTC.

This rearrangement joins TRBV6-1 to TRBJ1-2; tentatively, D is TRBD1 (5 bases). The CDR3 runs 15 residues. V was clipped by 1 base and J by 7 bases, with 16 bases between them. CDR1 and CDR2 (germline): MNHNS, SASEGT. The CDR3 protein is CASSEGGSRASGYTF. CDR3 nucleotide sequence: TGTGCCAGCAGTGAAGGGGGGAGCAGGGCGAGTGGCTACACCTTC.

V and J are TRBV5-1 and TRBJ1-3; possibly TRBD1 for D (6 bases). This CDR3 comprises 13 residues. V was pared by 7 bases and J by 4 bases, with 12 bases between. From germline, CDR1 is SGHRS and CDR2 YFSETQ. This chain's CDR3 is CASSTGIGNTIYF. For the CDR3, the DNA is TGCGCCAGCTCCACAGGGATCGGAAACACCATATATTTT.

V usage is TRBV5-1 and J usage is TRBJ2-7; 7 nucleotides line up with TRBD1. The CDR3 consists of 16 residues. Looked up from germline, CDR1 is SGHRS and CDR2 is YFSETQ. Trimming took 7 bases from V and 5 from J; bases not matched to a gene: 18. Written as DNA, the CDR3 is TGCGCCAGCTTAGAGTACCCGGGACAGTTGCCCAACGAGCAGTACTTC. Translating it yields CASLEYPGQLPNEQYF.

The V and J genes are TRBV15 and TRBJ1-5; weak D call: TRBD1 (5 bases). The CDR3 has 16 residues. Germline assignment: CDR1 LNHNV and CDR2 YYDKDF (reference sequence). V lost 3 bases to trimming and J lost 0 bases, with 12 bases between them. The CDR3 DNA follows: TGTGCCACCAGCAGGGGTGGGACTCCTAGCAATCAGCCCCAGCATTTT. It yields the protein CATSRGGTPSNQPQHF. The full variable domain, completed using reference TRBV15 and TRBJ1-5, is DAMVIQNPRYQVTQFGKPVTLSCSQTLNHNVMYWYQQKSSQAPKLLFHYYDKDFNNEADTPDNFQSRRPNTSFCFLDIRSPGLGDTAMYLCATSRGGTPSNQPQHFGDGTRLSIL.

V usage is TRBV13 and J usage is TRBJ2-7; 9 bases align to TRBD1. Trimming took 3 bases from V and 5 from J; bases not matched to a gene: 8. The CDR3 runs 15 residues. CDR1 is PRHDT and CDR2 is FYEKMQ in the germline V gene (reference sequence). In DNA, the CDR3 is TGTGCCAGCAGCTTGATACAGGGGGCGAACGACGAGCAGTACTTC. The encoded protein is CASSLIQGANDEQYF.

This rearrangement joins TRBV6-1 to TRBJ2-7; TRBD2 matches at 7 bases. J gave up 6 bases and V 7 bases, and 6 bases lay outside the gene matches. CDR3 length equals 12 residues. Per the germline V gene, CDR1 is MNHNS and CDR2 is SASEGT. The CDR3: CASIWGGGEQYF. The CDR3 nucleotides are TGTGCCAGCATTTGGGGGGGTGGCGAGCAGTACTTC.

The V and J genes are TRBV5-5 and TRBJ2-7; 8 bases agree with TRBD1. Per the germline V gene, CDR1 is SGHKS and CDR2 is YYEKEE (reference sequence). Trimming cost V 4 bases and J 5 bases; bases outside gene matches: 11. The CDR3 is 15 residues long. CDR3 loop: CASSVDRGGRNEQYF. The CDR3, as DNA: TGTGCCAGCAGCGTTGACAGGGGAGGCAGAAACGAGCAGTACTTC.

This chain connects TRBV29-1 to TRBJ2-7, with 12 bases matching TRBD1. The V gene's germline CDR1 is SQVTM and CDR2 ANQGSEA. The CDR3 runs 16 residues. CDR3 region: CTPGTGGAKGTYEQYF. The DNA for the CDR3 is TGCACACCGGGGACAGGGGGCGCGAAGGGGACCTACGAGCAGTACTTC.

V and J are TRBV28 and TRBJ2-3, with D possibly being TRBD2 (5 bases). This CDR3 is 12 amino acids long. Looked up from germline, CDR1 is MDHEN and CDR2 is SYDVKM. V was shortened by 8 bases and J by 0 bases, with 6 bases between the two germline ends. This chain's CDR3 is CASGSSTDTQYF. The CDR3 coding sequence is TGTGCCAGCGGGAGTAGCACAGATACGCAGTATTTT. The variable domain in full, with the rest retrieved from reference TRBV28 and TRBJ2-3, is DVKVTQSSRYLVKRTGEKVFLECVQDMDHENMFWYRQDPGLGLRLIYFSYDVKMKEKGDIPEGYSVSREKKERFSLILESASTNQTSMYLCASGSSTDTQYFGPGTRLTVL.

The rearrangement joins TRBV5-4 to TRBJ2-1; 7 positions match TRBD2. CDR3 size: 15 residues. CDR1 and CDR2 (germline): SGHNT, YYREEE (reference sequence). V shed 4 bases, J shed 8 bases, and the junction held 12 bases outside the gene matches. CDR3 nucleotide sequence: TGTGCCAGCAGCCCCCAGCGGGGTGCTACGGATGAGCAGTTCTTC. Translating it yields CASSPQRGATDEQFF.

Regarding this clone: This specimen includes other DNA sequences encoding the same CDR3. The chain joins TRBV9 to TRBJ1-2, with 8 bases aligning to TRBD1. The germline gives CDR1 SGDLS, CDR2 YYNGEE. Unmatched junction bases numbered 5, after V lost 4 bases and J lost 3 bases. The length of the CDR3 is 14 residues. The CDR3 nucleotides are TGTGCCAGCAGCCTAGGACAGGGCGACTATGGCTACACCTTC. This translates into CASSLGQGDYGYTF.